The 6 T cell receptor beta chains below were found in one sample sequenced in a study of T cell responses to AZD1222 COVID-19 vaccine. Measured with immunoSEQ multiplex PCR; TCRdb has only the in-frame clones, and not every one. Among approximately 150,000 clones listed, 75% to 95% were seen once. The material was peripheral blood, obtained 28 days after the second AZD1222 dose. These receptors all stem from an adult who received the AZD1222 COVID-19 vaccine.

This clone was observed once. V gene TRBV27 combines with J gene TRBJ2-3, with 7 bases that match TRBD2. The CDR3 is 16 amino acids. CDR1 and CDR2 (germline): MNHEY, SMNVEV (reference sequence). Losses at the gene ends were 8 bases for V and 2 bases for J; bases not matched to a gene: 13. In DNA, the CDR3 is TGTGCCAGCTCCTCCCAGGCGGGAGACTCCACAGATACGCAGTATTTT. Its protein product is CASSSQAGDSTDTQYF.

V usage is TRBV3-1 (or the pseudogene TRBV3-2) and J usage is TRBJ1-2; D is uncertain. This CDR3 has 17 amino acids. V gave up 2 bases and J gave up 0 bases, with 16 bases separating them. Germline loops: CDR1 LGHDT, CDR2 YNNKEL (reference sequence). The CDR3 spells CASSQHSGQQANYGYTF. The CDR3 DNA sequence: TGTGCCAGCAGCCAACATTCGGGCCAGCAGGCTAACTATGGCTACACCTTC.

The CDR3 DNA reads TGTGCCAGCAGCGCAGACAGGGGTCCCCCCTATGGCTACACCTTC. This gives the protein CASSADRGPPYGYTF. The V and J genes are TRBV7-9 and TRBJ1-2; 8 nucleotides match TRBD1. CDR3 length: 15 amino acids. J lost 4 bases, V lost 5 bases, and 9 bases had no gene match. Germline lookup yields CDR1 SEHNR and CDR2 FQNEAQ (reference sequence).

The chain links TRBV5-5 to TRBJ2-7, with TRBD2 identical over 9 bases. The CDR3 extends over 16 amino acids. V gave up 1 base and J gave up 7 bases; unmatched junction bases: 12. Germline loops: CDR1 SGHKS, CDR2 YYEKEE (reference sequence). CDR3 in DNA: TGTGCCAGCAGCTTGTTCTTAAGGCGGGAGGGCTGGGAGCAGTACTTC. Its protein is CASSLFLRREGWEQYF.

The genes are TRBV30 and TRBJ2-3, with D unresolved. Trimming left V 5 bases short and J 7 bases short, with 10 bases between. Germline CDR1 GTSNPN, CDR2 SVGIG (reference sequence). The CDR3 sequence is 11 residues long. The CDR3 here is CAWWAVHTQYF. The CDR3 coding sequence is TGTGCCTGGTGGGCCGTCCATACGCAGTATTTT.

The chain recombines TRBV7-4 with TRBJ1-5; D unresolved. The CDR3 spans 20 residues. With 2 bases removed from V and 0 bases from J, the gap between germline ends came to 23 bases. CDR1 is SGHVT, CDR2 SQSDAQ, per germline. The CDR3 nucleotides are TGTGCCAGCAGCTTACACACGTTAGACGGTATCTTTTATAGCAATCAGCCCCAGCATTTT. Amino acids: CASSLHTLDGIFYSNQPQHF.